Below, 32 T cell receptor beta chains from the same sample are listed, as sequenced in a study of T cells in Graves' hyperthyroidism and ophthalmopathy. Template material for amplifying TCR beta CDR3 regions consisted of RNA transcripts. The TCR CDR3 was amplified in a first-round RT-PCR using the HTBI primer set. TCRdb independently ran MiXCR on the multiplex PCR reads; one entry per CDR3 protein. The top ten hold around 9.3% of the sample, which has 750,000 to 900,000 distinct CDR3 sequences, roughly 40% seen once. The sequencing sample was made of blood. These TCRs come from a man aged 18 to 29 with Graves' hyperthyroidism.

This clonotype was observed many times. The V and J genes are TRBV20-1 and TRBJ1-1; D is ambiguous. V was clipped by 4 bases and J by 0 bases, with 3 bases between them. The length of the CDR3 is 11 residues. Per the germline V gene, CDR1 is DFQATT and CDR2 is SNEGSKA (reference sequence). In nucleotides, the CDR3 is TGCAGTGCTACTATGAACACTGAAGCTTTCTTT. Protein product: CSATMNTEAFF.

CDR3 loop: CASSPQGNGYEQYF. DNA for the CDR3: TGTGCCAGCAGCCCACAAGGAAACGGCTACGAGCAGTACTTC. This chain connects TRBV12-3 or TRBV12-4 to TRBJ2-7; D gene uncertain. The CDR3 is 14 amino acids. The germline V and J ends were trimmed by 6 bases and 3 bases, with 15 bases remaining between them.

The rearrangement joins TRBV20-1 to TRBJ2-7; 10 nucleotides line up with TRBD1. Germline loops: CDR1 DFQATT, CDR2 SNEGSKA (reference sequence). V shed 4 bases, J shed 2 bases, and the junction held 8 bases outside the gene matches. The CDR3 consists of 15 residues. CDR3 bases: TGCAGTGCTATACCCATGACAGGGGGCCCCTACGAGCAGTACTTC. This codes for CSAIPMTGGPYEQYF.

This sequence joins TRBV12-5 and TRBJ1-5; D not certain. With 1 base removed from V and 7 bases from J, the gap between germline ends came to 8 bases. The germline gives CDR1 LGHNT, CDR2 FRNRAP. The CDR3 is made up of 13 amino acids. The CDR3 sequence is CASGLGAEQPQHF. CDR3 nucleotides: TGTGCTAGTGGTTTGGGGGCAGAGCAGCCCCAGCATTTT.

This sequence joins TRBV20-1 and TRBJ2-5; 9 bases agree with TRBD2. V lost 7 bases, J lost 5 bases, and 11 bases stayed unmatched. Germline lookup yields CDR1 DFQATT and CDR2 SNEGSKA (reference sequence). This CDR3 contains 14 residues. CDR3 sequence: CSVVAGGPKETQYF. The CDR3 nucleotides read TGCAGTGTTGTCGCGGGAGGGCCGAAGGAGACCCAGTACTTC.

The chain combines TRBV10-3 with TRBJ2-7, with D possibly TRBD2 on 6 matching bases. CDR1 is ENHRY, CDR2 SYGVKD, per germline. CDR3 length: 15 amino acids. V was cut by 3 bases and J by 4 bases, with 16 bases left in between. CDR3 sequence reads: CAISEATGEVYEQYF. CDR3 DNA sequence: TGTGCCATCAGTGAAGCCACGGGAGAGGTATACGAGCAGTACTTC.

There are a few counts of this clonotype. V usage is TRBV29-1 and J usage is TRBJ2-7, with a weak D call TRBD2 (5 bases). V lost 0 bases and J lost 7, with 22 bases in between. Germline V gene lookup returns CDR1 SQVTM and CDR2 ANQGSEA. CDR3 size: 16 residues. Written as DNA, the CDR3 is TGCAGCGTTGAAGAGCGGAGCGTCTCCCCGTCGGGGGAGCAGTACTTC. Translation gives CSVEERSVSPSGEQYF.

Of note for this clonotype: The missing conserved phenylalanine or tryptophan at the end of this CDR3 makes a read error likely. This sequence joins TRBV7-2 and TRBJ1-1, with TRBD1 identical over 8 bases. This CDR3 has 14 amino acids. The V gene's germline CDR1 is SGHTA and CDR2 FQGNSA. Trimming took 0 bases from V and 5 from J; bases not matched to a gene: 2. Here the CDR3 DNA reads TGTGCCAGCAGCTTAGCCACAGGGGGGACTGAAGCTTTCCTT. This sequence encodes CASSLATGGTEAFL.

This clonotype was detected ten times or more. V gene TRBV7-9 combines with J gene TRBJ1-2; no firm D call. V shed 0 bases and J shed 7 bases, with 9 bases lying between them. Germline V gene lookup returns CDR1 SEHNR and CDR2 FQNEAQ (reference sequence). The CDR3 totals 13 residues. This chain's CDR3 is CASSLAWASGYTF. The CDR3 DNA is TGTGCCAGCAGCTTAGCGTGGGCAAGTGGCTACACCTTC.

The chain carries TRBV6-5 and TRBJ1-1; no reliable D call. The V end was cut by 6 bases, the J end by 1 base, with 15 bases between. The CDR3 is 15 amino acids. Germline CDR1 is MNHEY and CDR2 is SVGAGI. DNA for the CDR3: TGTGCCAGCAGCCTGACGGAGCGGGGGAACACTGAAGCTTTCTTT. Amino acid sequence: CASSLTERGNTEAFF.

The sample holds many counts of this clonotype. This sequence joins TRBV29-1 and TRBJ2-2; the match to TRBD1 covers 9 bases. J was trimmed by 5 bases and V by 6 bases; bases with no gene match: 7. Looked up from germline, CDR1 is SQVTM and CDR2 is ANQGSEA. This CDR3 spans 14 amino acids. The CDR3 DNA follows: TGCAGCGTGGTGGACAGGGGAGGTACCGGGGAGCTGTTTTTT. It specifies CSVVDRGGTGELFF.

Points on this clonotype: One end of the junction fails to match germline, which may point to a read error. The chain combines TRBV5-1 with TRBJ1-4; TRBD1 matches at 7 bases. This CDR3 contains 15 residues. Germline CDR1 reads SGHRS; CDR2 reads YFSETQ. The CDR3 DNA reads TGTGCCAGCAGCCCCGGGACAGAGGGCGCGGAAAAACTGTTTTTT. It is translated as CASSPGTEGAEKLFF.

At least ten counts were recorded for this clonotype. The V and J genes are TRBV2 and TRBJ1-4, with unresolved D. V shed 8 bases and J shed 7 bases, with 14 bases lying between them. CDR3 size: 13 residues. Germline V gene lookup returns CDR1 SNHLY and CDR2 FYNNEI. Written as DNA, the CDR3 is TGTGCCAGCCGGACGGACCAAGGTGAAAAACTGTTTTTT. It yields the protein CASRTDQGEKLFF.

In nucleotides, the CDR3 is TGTGCCAGCAGCCAGAGGACAGGGGAACCCCTCCACTTT. Amino acids: CASSQRTGEPLHF. The V gene is TRBV27, the J gene TRBJ1-6, with 9 bases that match TRBD1. V lost 6 bases, J lost 12 bases, and 6 bases stayed unmatched. From germline, CDR1 is MNHEY and CDR2 SMNVEV (reference sequence). The CDR3 covers 13 residues.

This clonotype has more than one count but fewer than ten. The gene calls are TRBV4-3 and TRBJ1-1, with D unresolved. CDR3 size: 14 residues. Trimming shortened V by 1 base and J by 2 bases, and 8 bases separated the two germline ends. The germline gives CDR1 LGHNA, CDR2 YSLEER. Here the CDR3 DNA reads TGCGCCAGCAGCCAAGCGTTGGCTAACACTGAAGCTTTCTTT. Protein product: CASSQALANTEAFF.

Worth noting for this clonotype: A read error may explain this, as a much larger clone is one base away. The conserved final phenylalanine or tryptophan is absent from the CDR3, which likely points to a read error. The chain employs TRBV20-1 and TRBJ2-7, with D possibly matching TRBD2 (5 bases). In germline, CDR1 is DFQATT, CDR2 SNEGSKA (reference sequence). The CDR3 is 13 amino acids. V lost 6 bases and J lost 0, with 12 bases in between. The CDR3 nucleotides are TGCAGTGCCGAGGGCGGCTACTCCTACGAGCAGTACCTC. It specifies CSAEGGYSYEQYL.

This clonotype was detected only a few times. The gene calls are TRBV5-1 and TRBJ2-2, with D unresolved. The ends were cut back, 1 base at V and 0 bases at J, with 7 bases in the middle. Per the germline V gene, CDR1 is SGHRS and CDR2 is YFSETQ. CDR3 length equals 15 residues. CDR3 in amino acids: CASSLLVSNTGELFF. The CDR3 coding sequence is TGCGCCAGCAGCTTGTTAGTTTCGAACACCGGGGAGCTGTTTTTT.

For the CDR3, the DNA is TGCAGCGTTGAAGGGGGGACAGGGGACGACGTCCTGACTTTC. Translating it yields CSVEGGTGDDVLTF. The chain joins TRBV29-1 to TRBJ2-6; 10 bases map to TRBD1. CDR1 is SQVTM and CDR2 is ANQGSEA in the germline V gene. After removal of 1 base from V and 11 bases from J, the junction contained 5 bases not matched to a gene. There are 14 residues in the CDR3.

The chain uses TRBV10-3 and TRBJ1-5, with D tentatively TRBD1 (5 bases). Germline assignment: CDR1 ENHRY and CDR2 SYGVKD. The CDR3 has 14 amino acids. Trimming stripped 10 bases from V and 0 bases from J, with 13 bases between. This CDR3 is CATGTFDSNQPQHF. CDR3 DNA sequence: TGTGCCACCGGGACGTTCGATAGCAATCAGCCCCAGCATTTT.

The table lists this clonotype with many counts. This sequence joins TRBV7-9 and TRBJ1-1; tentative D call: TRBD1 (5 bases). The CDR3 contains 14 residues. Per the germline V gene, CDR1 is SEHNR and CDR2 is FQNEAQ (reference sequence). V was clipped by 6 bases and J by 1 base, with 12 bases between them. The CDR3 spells CASRPQGKNTEAFF. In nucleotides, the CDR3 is TGTGCCAGCAGGCCCCAGGGTAAGAACACTGAAGCTTTCTTT.

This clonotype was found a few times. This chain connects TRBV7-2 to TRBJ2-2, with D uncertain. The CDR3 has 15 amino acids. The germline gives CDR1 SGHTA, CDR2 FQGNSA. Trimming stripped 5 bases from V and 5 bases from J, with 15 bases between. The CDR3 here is CASSLDRSQTGELFF. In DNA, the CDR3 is TGTGCCAGCAGCCTGGACCGGTCTCAAACCGGGGAGCTGTTTTTT.

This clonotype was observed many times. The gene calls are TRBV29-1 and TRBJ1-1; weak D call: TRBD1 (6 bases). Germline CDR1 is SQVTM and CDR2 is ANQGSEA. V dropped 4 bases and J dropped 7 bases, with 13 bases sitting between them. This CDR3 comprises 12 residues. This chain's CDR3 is CSVVPIQGEAFF. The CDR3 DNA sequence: TGCAGCGTTGTTCCCATACAGGGTGAAGCTTTCTTT. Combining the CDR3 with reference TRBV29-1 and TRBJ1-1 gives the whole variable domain SAVISQKPSRDICQRGTSLTIQCQVDSQVTMMFWYRQQPGQSLTLIATANQGSEATYESGFVIDKFPISRPNLTFSTLTVSNMSPEDSSIYLCSVVPIQGEAFFGQGTRLTVV.

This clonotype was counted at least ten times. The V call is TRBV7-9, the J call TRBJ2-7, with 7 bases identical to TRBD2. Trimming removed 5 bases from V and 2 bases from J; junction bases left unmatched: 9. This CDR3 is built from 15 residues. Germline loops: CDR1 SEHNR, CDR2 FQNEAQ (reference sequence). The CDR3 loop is CASSPQEGRAYEQYF. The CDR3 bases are TGTGCCAGCAGCCCCCAAGAGGGGAGGGCCTACGAGCAGTACTTC.

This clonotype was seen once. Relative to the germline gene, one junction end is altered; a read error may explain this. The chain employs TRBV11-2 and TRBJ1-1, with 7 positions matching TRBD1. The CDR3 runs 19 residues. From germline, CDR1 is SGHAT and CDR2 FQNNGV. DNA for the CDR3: TGTGCCAGCAGCCCTACGACAGGGTGGATCGGATATACGAACGCTGAAGCTTTCTTT. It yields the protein CASSPTTGWIGYTNAEAFF.

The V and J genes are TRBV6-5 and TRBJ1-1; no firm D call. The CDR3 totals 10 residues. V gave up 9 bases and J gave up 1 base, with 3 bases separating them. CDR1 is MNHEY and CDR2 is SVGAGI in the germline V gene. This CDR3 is CASTNTEAFF. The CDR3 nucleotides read TGTGCCAGTACGAACACTGAAGCTTTCTTT.

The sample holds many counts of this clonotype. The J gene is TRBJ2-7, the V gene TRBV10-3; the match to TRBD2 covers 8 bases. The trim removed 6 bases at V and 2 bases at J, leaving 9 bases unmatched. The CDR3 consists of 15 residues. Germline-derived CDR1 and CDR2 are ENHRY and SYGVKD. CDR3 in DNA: TGTGCCATCAGAGGGGAGCGGGGGATGACCTACGAGCAGTACTTC. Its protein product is CAIRGERGMTYEQYF.

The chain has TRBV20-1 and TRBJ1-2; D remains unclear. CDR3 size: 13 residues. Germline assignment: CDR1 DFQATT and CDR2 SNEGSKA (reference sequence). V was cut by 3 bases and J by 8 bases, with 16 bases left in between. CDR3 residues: CSASEKRTGGYTF. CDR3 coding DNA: TGCAGTGCTAGCGAAAAGAGGACGGGCGGCTACACCTTC.

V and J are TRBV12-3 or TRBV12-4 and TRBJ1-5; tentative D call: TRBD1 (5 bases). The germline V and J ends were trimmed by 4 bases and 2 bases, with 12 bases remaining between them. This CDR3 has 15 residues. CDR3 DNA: TGTGCCAGCAGTTCCGGCAGGGTCGGCAATCAGCCCCAGCATTTT. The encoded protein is CASSSGRVGNQPQHF.

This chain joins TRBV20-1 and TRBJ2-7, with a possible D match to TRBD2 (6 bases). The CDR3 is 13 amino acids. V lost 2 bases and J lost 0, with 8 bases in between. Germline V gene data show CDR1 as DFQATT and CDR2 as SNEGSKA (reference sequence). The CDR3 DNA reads TGCAGTGCTAGATCGACTAGCTCCTACGAGCAGTACTTC. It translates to CSARSTSSYEQYF.

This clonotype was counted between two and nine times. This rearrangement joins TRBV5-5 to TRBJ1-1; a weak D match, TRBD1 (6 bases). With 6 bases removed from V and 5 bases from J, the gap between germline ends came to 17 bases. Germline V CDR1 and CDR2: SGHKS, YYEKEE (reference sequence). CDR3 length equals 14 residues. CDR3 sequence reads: CASTLETGRTEAFF. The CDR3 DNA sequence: TGTGCCAGCACCCTAGAGACAGGCCGGACTGAAGCTTTCTTT.

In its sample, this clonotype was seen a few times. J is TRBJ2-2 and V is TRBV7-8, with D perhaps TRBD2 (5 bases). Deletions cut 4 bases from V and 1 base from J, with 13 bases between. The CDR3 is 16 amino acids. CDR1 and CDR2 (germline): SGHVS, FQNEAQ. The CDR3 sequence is CASSSLERRNTGELFF. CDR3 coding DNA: TGTGCCAGCAGCTCCCTCGAGCGGAGGAACACCGGGGAGCTGTTTTTT.

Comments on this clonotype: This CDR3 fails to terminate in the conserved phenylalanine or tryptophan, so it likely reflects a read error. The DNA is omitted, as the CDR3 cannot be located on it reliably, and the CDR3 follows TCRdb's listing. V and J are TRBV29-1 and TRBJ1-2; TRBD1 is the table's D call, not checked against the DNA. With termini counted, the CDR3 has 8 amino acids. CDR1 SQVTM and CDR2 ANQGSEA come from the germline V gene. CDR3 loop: CSVQAGDR.